This TCR beta chain appears in the sequencing data of a study of CD8 T cells in ankylosing spondylitis. Findings of the study overall: About 8 highly homologous variants made up a TCR beta motif that seemed to typify ankylosing spondylitis blood. Clones that were linked to disease were CD8+ and were relatively rare in peripheral blood. Past studies reported some motif variants in reactive arthritis synovial fluid and blood.

CDR3 length: 15 amino acids. Germline V CDR1 and CDR2: KGHSH, LQKENI. Deletions cut 3 bases from V and 5 bases from J, with 14 bases between. TCRdb reprocessed the 5' RACE reads with MiXCR, giving one entry per CDR3 protein. The sample lists fewer than 550,000 distinct CDR3 sequences, approximately 5% occurring once. This clonotype appeared many times. The antigen is undetermined. The genes are TRBV18 and TRBJ1-5, with TRBD1 as a possible D gene (5 bases). Sequenced material: blood, either unsorted or a sorted T cell fraction (not recorded which). This receptor was taken from a male donor with ankylosing spondylitis. The CDR3 nucleotides are TGTGCCAGCTCACCGCGGGGACTCGGAGATCAGCCCCAGCATTTT. It codes for CASSPRGLGDQPQHF.